The 8 T cell receptor beta chains below all came from one sample that was sequenced in a study of blood T cells in healthy people across ages. Next came a second PCR, run for roughly 7 to 12 cycles, which used a sample-barcoded 5' primer along with a J-beta primer mix. Via MiXCR, TCRdb re-called the 5' RACE reads, giving one row per CDR3 protein. The repertoire holds roughly 1,500,000 distinct CDR3 sequences, with approximately 40% as singletons. The sequenced sample was blood. The receptors derive from a woman younger than 30 in good health.

The genes are TRBV20-1 and TRBJ1-6; D is unclear. Trimming took off 2 bases at V and 5 bases at J, with 7 bases between the two ends. Germline V lookup: CDR1 DFQATT, CDR2 SNEGSKA (reference sequence). This CDR3 spans 13 amino acids. CDR3 coding DNA: TGCAGTGCTAGAATGGGAGATAATTCACCCCTCCACTTT. Encoded protein: CSARMGDNSPLHF.

The V gene is TRBV6-1, the J gene TRBJ2-1; a possible D gene is TRBD2 (5 bases). This CDR3 spans 15 amino acids. Germline CDR1 and CDR2: MNHNS and SASEGT. The ends were cut back, 3 bases at V and 9 bases at J, with 18 bases in the middle. The chain's CDR3 is CASSEPGLGNREQFF. CDR3 nucleotides: TGTGCCAGCAGTGAGCCGGGGTTGGGAAACCGTGAGCAGTTCTTC.

The rearrangement joins TRBV2 to TRBJ2-2, with 8 nucleotides matching TRBD2. The CDR3 consists of 14 residues. Germline V CDR1 and CDR2: SNHLY, FYNNEI. Trimming removed 7 bases from V and 4 bases from J; junction bases left unmatched: 5. In DNA form, the CDR3 reads TGTGCCAGCACCCTAACTAGCGGCACCGGGGAGCTGTTTTTT. Its translation: CASTLTSGTGELFF.

This clonotype was found a few times. The chain uses TRBV27 and TRBJ1-2, with D tentatively TRBD1 (6 bases). The CDR3 is 13 residues long. Germline CDR1 MNHEY, CDR2 SMNVEV (reference sequence). Trimming left V 5 bases short and J 8 bases short, with 15 bases between. CDR3 bases: TGTGCCAGCAGTGGTTCAGGGGTCGGGGGCTACACCTTC. Its protein product is CASSGSGVGGYTF.

On this clonotype itself: Mismatch with germline at one junction end may stem from a read error. The chain uses TRBV7-7 and TRBJ2-3; 8 bases map to TRBD1. This CDR3 contains 14 residues. CDR1 and CDR2 (germline): SSHAT, FNYEAQ (reference sequence). DNA of the CDR3: TGTGCTAGCAGCGAGACAGGGGTCACAGATACGCAGTATTTT. This codes for CASSETGVTDTQYF.

The chain employs TRBV11-2 and TRBJ2-1, with a weak D call TRBD2 (5 bases). V lost 0 bases and J lost 3, with 9 bases in between. This CDR3 has 15 amino acids. From germline, CDR1 is SGHAT and CDR2 FQNNGV. CDR3 amino acids: CASSLDDGIYNEQFF. CDR3 nucleotide sequence: TGTGCCAGCAGCTTAGATGACGGGATCTACAATGAGCAGTTCTTC. The full variable domain, in which reference TRBV11-2 and TRBJ2-1 provide the parts outside the CDR3, is EAGVAQSPRYKIIEKRQSVAFWCNPISGHATLYWYQQILGQGPKLLIQFQNNGVVDDSQLPKDRFSAERLKGVDSTLKIQPAKLEDSAVYLCASSLDDGIYNEQFFGPGTRLTVL.

This chain uses TRBV6-6 with TRBJ2-5; TRBD2 agrees at 9 bases. The CDR3 length is 16 residues. Per germline, CDR1 MNHNY and CDR2 SVGAGI (reference sequence). V lost 2 bases to trimming and J lost 2 bases; unmatched junction nucleotides: 6. The CDR3 is CASSYGSGGQQETQYF. CDR3 in DNA: TGTGCCAGCAGTTACGGCAGCGGGGGGCAGCAAGAGACCCAGTACTTC.

This clonotype has ten or more counts. The gene calls are TRBV10-3 and TRBJ2-6; D not certain. Germline CDR1 reads ENHRY; CDR2 reads SYGVKD. The CDR3 totals 17 residues. Between the trimmed V and J ends, which lost 3 bases and 2 bases, there was a span of 14 bases. The CDR3 nucleotides are TGTGCCATCAGTGAAAACAGCTTACTAACTGGGGCCAACGTCCTGACTTTC. It translates to CAISENSLLTGANVLTF.